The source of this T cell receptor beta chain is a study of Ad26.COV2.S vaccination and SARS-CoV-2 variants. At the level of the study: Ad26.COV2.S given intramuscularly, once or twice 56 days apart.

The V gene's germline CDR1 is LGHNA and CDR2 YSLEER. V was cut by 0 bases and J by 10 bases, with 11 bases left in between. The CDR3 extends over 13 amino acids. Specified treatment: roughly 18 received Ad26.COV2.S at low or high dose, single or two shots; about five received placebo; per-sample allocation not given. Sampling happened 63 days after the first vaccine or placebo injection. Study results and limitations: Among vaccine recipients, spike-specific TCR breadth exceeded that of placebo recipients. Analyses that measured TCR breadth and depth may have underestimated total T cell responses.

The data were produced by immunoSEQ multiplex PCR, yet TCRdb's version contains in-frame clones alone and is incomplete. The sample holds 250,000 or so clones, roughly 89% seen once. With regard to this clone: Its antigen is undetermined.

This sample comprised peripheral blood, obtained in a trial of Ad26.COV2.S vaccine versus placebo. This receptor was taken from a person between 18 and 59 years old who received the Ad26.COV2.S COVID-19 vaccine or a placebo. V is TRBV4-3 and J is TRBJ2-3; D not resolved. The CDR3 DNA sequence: TGCGCCAGCAGCCAAGAAGCCGACCAGGCGCAGTATTTT. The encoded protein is CASSQEADQAQYF.